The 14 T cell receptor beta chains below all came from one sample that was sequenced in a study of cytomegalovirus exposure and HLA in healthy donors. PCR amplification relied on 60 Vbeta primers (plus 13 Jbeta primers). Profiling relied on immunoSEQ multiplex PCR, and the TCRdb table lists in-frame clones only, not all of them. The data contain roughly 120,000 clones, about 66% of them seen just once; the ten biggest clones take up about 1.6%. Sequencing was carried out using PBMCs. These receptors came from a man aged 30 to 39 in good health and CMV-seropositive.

The CDR3 loop is CASSQGSYNEQFF. The CDR3 bases are TGTGCCAGCAGCCAGGGGTCCTACAATGAGCAGTTCTTC. The chain recombines TRBV11-2 with TRBJ2-1; D perhaps matches TRBD1 (6 bases). V lost 5 bases to trimming and J lost 1 base, with 6 bases between them. This CDR3 has 13 residues. The germline CDR1 and CDR2 sequences are SGHAT and FQNNGV.

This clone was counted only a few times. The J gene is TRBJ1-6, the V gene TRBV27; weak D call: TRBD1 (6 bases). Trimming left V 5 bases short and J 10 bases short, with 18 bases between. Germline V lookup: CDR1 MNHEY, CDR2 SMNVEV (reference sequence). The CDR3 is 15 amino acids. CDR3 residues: CASSPRGGQRSPLHF. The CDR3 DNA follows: TGTGCCAGCAGTCCCCGGGGGGGGCAGCGGTCACCCCTCCACTTT.

The CDR3 here is CASSLASKLAGEPYEQYF. CDR3 nucleotide sequence: TGCGCCAGCAGCTTGGCCTCGAAGCTAGCGGGAGAACCGTACGAGCAGTACTTC. The chain is built from TRBV5-1 and TRBJ2-7, with TRBD2 matching 10 bases. The trim removed 0 bases at V and 4 bases at J, leaving 13 bases unmatched. The CDR3 consists of 18 residues. CDR1 is SGHRS and CDR2 is YFSETQ in the germline V gene.

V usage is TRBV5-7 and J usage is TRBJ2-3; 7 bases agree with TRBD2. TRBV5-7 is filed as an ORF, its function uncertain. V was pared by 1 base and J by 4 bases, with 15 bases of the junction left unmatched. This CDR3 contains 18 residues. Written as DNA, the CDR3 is TGTGCCAGCAGCTTGACCTCTCAGGGCGGGAGATCGTCAGATACGCAGTATTTT. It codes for CASSLTSQGGRSSDTQYF.

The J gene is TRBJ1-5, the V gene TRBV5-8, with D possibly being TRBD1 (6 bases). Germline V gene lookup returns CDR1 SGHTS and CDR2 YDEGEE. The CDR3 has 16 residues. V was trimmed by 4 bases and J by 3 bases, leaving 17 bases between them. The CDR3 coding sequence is TGTGCCAGCAGCCCCATACAGGGAGCGGTCAATCAGCCCCAGCATTTT. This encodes CASSPIQGAVNQPQHF.

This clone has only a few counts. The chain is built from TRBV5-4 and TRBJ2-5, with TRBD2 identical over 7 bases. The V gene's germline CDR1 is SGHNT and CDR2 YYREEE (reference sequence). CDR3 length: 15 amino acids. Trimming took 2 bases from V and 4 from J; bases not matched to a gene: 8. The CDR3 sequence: CASSFGGSGGETQYF. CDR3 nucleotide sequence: TGTGCCAGCAGCTTCGGCGGGAGTGGGGGAGAGACCCAGTACTTC.

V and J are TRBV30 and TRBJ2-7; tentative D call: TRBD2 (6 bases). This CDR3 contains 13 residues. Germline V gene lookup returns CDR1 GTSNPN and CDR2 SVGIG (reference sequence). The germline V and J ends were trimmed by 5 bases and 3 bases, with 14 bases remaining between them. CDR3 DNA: TGTGCCTGGGAGCGTGGAGCGGGCTACGAGCAGTACTTC. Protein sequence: CAWERGAGYEQYF.

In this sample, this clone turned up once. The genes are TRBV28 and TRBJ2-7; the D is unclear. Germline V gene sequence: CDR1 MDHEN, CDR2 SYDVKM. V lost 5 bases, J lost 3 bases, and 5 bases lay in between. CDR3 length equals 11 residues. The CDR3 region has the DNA TGTGCCAGCAGTCTGTTCTACGAGCAGTACTTC. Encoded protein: CASSLFYEQYF.

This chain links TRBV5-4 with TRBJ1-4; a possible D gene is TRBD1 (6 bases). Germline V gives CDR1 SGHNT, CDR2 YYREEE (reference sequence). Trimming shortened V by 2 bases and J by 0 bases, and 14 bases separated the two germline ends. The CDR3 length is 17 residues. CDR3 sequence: CASSFYREGATNEKLFF. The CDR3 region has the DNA TGTGCCAGCAGCTTTTACAGGGAAGGGGCAACTAATGAAAAACTGTTTTTT.

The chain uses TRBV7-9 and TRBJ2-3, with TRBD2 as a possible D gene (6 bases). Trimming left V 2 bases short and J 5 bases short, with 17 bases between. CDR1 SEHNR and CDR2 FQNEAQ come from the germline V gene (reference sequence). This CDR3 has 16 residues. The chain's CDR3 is CASSLPPGAGLDTQYF. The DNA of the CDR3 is TGTGCCAGCAGCTTACCTCCGGGAGCTGGTTTAGATACGCAGTATTTT.

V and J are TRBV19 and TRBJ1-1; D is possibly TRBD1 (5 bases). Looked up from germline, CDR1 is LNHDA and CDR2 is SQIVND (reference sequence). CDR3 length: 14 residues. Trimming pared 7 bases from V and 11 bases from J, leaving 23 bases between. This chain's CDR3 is CASTQPWGGDRAFF. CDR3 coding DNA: TGTGCCAGTACCCAACCCTGGGGGGGAGACCGCGCTTTCTTT.

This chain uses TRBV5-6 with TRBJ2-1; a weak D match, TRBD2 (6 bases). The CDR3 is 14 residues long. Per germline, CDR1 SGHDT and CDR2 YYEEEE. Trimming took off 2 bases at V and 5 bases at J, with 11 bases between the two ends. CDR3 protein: CASSLGGPNNEQFF. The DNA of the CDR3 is TGTGCCAGCAGCTTAGGAGGGCCTAACAATGAGCAGTTCTTC. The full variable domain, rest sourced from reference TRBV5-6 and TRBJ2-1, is DAGVTQSPTHLIKTRGQQVTLRCSPKSGHDTVSWYQQALGQGPQFIFQYYEEEERQRGNFPDRFSGHQFPNYSSELNVNALLLGDSALYLCASSLGGPNNEQFFGPGTRLTVL.

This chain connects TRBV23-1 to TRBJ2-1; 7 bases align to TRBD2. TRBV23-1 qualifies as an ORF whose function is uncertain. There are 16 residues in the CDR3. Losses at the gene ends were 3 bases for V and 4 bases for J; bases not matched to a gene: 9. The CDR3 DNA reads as TGCGCCAGCAGTCATACTTCTGCGGGAGTGTACAATGAGCAGTTCTTC. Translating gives CASSHTSAGVYNEQFF.

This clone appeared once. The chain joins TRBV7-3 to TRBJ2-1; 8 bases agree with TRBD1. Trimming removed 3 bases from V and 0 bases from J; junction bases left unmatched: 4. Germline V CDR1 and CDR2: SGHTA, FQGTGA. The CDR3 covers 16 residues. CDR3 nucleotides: TGTGCCAGCAGCTTTCGGACAGGGAGCTCCTACAATGAGCAGTTCTTC. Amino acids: CASSFRTGSSYNEQFF. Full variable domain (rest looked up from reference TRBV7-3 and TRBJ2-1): GAGVSQTPSNKVTEKGKYVELRCDPISGHTALYWYRQSLGQGPEFLIYFQGTGAADDSGLPNDRFFAVRPEGSVSTLKIQRTERGDSAVYLCASSFRTGSSYNEQFFGPGTRLTVL.